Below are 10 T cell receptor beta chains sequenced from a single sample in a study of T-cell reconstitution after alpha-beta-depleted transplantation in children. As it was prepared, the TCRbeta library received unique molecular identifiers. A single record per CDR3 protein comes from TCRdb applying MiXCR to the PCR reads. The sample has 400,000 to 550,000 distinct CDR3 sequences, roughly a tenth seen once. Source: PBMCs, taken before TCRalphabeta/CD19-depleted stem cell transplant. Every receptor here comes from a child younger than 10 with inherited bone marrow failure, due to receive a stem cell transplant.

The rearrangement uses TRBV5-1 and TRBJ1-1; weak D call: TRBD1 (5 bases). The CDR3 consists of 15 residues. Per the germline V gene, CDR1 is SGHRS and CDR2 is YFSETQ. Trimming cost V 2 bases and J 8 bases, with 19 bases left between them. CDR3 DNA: TGCGCCAGCAGCTTAGCTCTCATAGGGACGGCAGAAGCTTTCTTT. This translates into CASSLALIGTAEAFF.

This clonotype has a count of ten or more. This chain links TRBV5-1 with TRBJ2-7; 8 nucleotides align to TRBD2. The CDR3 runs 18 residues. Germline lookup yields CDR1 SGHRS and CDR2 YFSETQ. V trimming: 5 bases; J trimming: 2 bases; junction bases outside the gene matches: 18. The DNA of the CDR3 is TGCGCCAGCAGTCCACTAACCTCTAGCGGGTTTGAAGCCTACGAGCAGTACTTC. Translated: CASSPLTSSGFEAYEQYF. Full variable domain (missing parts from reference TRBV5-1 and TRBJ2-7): KAGVTQTPRYLIKTRGQQVTLSCSPISGHRSVSWYQQTPGQGLQFLFEYFSETQRNKGNFPGRFSGRQFSNSRSEMNVSTLELGDSALYLCASSPLTSSGFEAYEQYFGPGTRLTVT.

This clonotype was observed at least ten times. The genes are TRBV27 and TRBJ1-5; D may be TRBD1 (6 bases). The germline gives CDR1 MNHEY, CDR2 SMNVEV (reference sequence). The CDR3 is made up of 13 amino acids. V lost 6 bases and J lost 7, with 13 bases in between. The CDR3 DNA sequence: TGTGCCAGCAGACAGGGAGTAGGACAGCCCCAGCATTTT. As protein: CASRQGVGQPQHF.

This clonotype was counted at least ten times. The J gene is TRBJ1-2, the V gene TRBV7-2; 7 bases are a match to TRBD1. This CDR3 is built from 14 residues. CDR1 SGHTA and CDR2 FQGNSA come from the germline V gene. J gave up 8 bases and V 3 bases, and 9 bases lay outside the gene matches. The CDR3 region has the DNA TGTGCCAGCAGCTTCAGGGGGGGCGCGGGAGGCTACACCTTC. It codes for CASSFRGGAGGYTF.

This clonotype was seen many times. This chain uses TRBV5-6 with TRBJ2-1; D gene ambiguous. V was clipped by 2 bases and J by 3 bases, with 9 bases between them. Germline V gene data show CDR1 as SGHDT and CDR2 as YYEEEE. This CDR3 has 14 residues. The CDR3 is CASSLAWDYNEQFF. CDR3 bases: TGTGCCAGCAGCTTAGCCTGGGACTACAATGAGCAGTTCTTC.

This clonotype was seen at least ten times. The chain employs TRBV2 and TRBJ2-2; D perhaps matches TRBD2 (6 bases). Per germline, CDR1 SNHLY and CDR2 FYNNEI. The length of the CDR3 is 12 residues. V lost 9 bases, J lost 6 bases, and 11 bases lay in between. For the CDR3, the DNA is TGTGCCAGTGATACGGGGGCCGGGGAGCTGTTTTTT. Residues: CASDTGAGELFF.

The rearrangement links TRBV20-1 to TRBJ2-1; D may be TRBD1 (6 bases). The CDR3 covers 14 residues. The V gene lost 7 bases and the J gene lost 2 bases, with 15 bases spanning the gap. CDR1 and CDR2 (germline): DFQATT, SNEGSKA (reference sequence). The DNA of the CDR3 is TGCAGTGGAGCGTGGGGACAAACCTACAATGAGCAGTTCTTC. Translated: CSGAWGQTYNEQFF.

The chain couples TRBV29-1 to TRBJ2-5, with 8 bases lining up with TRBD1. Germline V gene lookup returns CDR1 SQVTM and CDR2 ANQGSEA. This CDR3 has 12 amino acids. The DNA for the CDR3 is TGCAGGGACGGCAGGGGGCGGGAGACCCAGTACTTC. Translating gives CRDGRGRETQYF.

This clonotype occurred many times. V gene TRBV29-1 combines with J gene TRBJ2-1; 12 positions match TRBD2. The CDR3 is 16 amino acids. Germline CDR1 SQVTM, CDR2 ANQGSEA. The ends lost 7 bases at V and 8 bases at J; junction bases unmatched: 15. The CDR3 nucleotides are TGCAGCGCCTTGCTTCTAGCGGGAGGGCCCGGGGATGAGCAGTTCTTC. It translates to CSALLLAGGPGDEQFF.

This chain's CDR3 is CASSFRAQYGYTF. As DNA, the CDR3 is TGTGCCAGCAGTTTTAGGGCACAATATGGCTACACCTTC. V gene TRBV12-3 or TRBV12-4 combines with J gene TRBJ1-2; D is uncertain. V lost 3 bases, J lost 5 bases, and 10 bases lay in between. This CDR3 has 13 residues.